Ten or more counts support the clone carrying this TCR beta chain. The CDR3 consists of 12 residues. V lost 5 bases, J lost 2 bases, and 7 bases lay in between. Building the TCR beta libraries relied on iRepertoire HTBI primers, and CDR3 regions underwent Arm-PCR. TCRdb recomputed calls from the multiplex PCR reads with MiXCR, one row per CDR3 protein. This sample has under 700,000 distinct CDR3 sequences, with about 16% found just once. Noted time point: newly diagnosed GD, antithyroid drugs for less than 3 months. Researchers made the TCR library from RNA that was extracted from PBMCs. This sample is drawn from a study of regulatory T cells in long-lasting Graves disease. These records were also assigned to another study, of T cells in Graves' hyperthyroidism and ophthalmopathy. That publication notes: Stable hyperthyroidism was separated from ophthalmopathy by a model based on 13 V-J features.

Sequenced here: peripheral blood mononuclear cells (PBMCs), sampled at new diagnosis, from a patient treated with antithyroid drugs. This chain joins TRBV12-3 or TRBV12-4 and TRBJ2-7, with D perhaps matching TRBD1 or TRBD2 (5 bases each). The sequence was obtained from a middle-aged woman with Graves disease. CDR3: CASSKGPYEQYF. The CDR3 region has the DNA TGTGCCAGCAGTAAGGGACCCTACGAGCAGTACTTC.